This is a list of T cell receptor beta chains from one sample in a study of CD8 T cells in ankylosing spondylitis. MiXCR, applied by TCRdb to the 5' RACE reads, yields one record per CDR3 protein. There are 90,000 to 120,000 distinct CDR3 sequences in the sample; more than 20% occur only once, and 10% to 15% lies in the top ten. The specimen sequenced was synovial fluid, either unsorted or a sorted T cell fraction (not recorded which). The source of these receptors is a male donor with ankylosing spondylitis. CDR3s include the opening cysteine and the closing phenylalanine or tryptophan. D genes are given only for firm matches. Expanded clones get a size class; other rows say once, few or many, or leave the size out.

clone_size,d_call,v_call,j_call,cdr3_aa,cdr3_nt
few,NA,TRBV6-2/TRBV6-3,TRBJ2-7,CASTLQGGTSYEQYF,TGTGCCAGCACCCTACAGGGTGGCACCTCCTACGAGCAGTACTTC
NA,TRBD1,TRBV4-1,TRBJ1-2,CASSQAGTGYGYTF,TGCGCCAGCAGCCAAGCCGGGACAGGGTATGGCTACACCTTC
NA,NA,TRBV5-1,TRBJ2-7,CASRAAGSRPEQYF,TGCGCCAGCAGAGCGGCGGGGTCCCGTCCCGAGCAGTACTTC
NA,NA,TRBV18,TRBJ1-1,CASSPTGFPNTEAFF,TGTGCCAGCTCACCGACAGGTTTTCCGAACACTGAAGCTTTCTTT
NA,TRBD1,TRBV28,TRBJ1-4,CASSSPTGATNEKLFF,TGTGCCAGCAGTTCGCCAACAGGGGCAACTAATGAAAAACTGTTTTTT
few,TRBD2,TRBV14,TRBJ2-1,CASSQRLAGVAYNEQFF,TGTGCCAGCAGCCAGAGACTAGCGGGAGTCGCCTACAATGAGCAGTTCTTC
many,NA,TRBV29-1,TRBJ1-5,CSVKAGLNQPQHF,TGCAGCGTTAAAGCGGGTTTAAATCAGCCCCAGCATTTT
few,TRBD1,TRBV6-1,TRBJ1-3,CASRGQHSGNTIYF,TGTGCCAGCAGGGGACAGCACTCTGGAAACACCATATATTTT
NA,NA,TRBV27,TRBJ2-2,CASRTFGGARVAGELFF,TGTGCCAGCCGTACCTTTGGAGGGGCGCGAGTGGCCGGGGAGCTGTTTTTT
few,NA,TRBV12-3/TRBV12-4,TRBJ2-7,CASSLFGGLTYEQYF,TGTGCCAGCAGTTTATTTGGGGGTCTCACCTACGAGCAGTACTTC
many,NA,TRBV7-2,TRBJ1-2,CASSLYGNYGYTF,TGTGCCAGCAGCTTATACGGGAACTATGGCTACACCTTC
NA,NA,TRBV5-1,TRBJ1-5,CASSFIWGGEPQHF,TGCGCCAGCAGTTTCATCTGGGGAGGAGAGCCCCAGCATTTT
few,NA,TRBV4-1,TRBJ2-2,CASSQPGAGGELFF,TGCGCCAGCAGCCAACCGGGGGCTGGCGGGGAGCTGTTTTTT
few,NA,TRBV2,TRBJ1-5,CASSEIPQGPQHF,TGTGCCAGCAGTGAAATCCCCCAAGGGCCCCAGCATTTT
NA,TRBD1,TRBV7-9,TRBJ2-6,CASSPQGVLSGANVLTF,TGTGCCAGCAGCCCACAGGGGGTACTCTCTGGGGCCAACGTCCTGACTTTC
NA,NA,TRBV11-1,TRBJ2-7,CASSLEGGTVTYEQYF,TGTGCCAGCAGCTTAGAGGGGGGCACTGTAACCTACGAGCAGTACTTC
many,TRBD2,TRBV3-1,TRBJ2-4,CASSLQGTSGPKNIQYF,TGTGCCAGCAGCCTACAAGGGACTAGCGGCCCCAAAAACATTCAGTACTTC
few,NA,TRBV3-1,TRBJ1-5,CASSQATGMSSNQPQHF,TGTGCCAGCAGCCAGGCAACAGGGATGAGTAGCAATCAGCCCCAGCATTTT
NA,TRBD2,TRBV27,TRBJ2-2,CASSSYYTSGTALGELFF,TGTGCCAGCAGTTCCTATTACACTAGCGGGACCGCTCTCGGGGAGCTGTTTTTT
NA,NA,TRBV24-1,TRBJ2-7,CATSGEASYEQYF,TGTGCCACCAGTGGCGAGGCCTCCTACGAGCAGTACTTC
many,NA,TRBV5-1,TRBJ2-3,CASSLDGTPGDTQYF,TGCGCCAGCAGCTTGGACGGGACGCCAGGGGATACGCAGTATTTT
many,TRBD2,TRBV20-1,TRBJ2-3,CRGLAGGKDTQYF,TGCAGAGGACTAGCGGGAGGTAAAGATACGCAGTATTTT
NA,TRBD2,TRBV27,TRBJ2-3,CASSPLAAGGMDTQYF,TGTGCCAGCAGTCCTCTAGCGGCCGGAGGTATGGATACGCAGTATTTT
NA,NA,TRBV2,TRBJ2-5,CASSLGGVGAQETQYF,TGTGCCAGCAGCCTAGGGGGGGTTGGCGCCCAAGAGACCCAGTACTTC
NA,NA,TRBV12-3/TRBV12-4,TRBJ2-1,CASSSRVSLAYNEQFF,TGTGCCAGCAGCTCCCGGGTCAGTCTCGCTTACAATGAGCAGTTCTTC
many,NA,TRBV13,TRBJ2-1,CASSLEGGSDNEQFF,TGTGCCAGCAGCTTAGAAGGCGGGTCCGACAATGAGCAGTTCTTC
few,TRBD2,TRBV14,TRBJ2-3,CASSQLTSVTDTQYF,TGTGCCAGCAGCCAGTTGACTAGCGTCACAGATACGCAGTATTTT
few,NA,TRBV15,TRBJ1-6,CATSSGKSSYNSPLHF,TGTGCCACCAGCAGCGGGAAGAGCTCCTATAATTCACCCCTCCACTTT